One sample yielded the 13 T cell receptor beta chains listed below, sequenced in a study of siplizumab effects on memory and regulatory T cells. The table came from immunoSEQ multiplex PCR; TCRdb's copy has only in-frame clones and leaves some out. The sample lists tens of thousands of clones, 90% to 97% occurring once. The sequenced sample consisted of naive CD8+ T cells sorted from blood. The receptors here all came from a human donor in good health.

The V and J genes are TRBV4-1 and TRBJ2-7; 9 bases match TRBD2. V shed 0 bases and J 12 bases; nucleotides not matched to a gene: 9. The germline gives CDR1 MGHRA, CDR2 YSYEKL. The CDR3 is 14 residues long. The CDR3 reads CASSQDQGLALPYF. The CDR3 coding sequence is TGCGCCAGCAGCCAAGATCAGGGACTAGCCCTGCCGTACTTC.

V is TRBV7-6 and J is TRBJ2-7; TRBD1 matches at 11 bases. V trimming: 0 bases; J trimming: 6 bases; junction bases outside the gene matches: 10. CDR3 length equals 17 residues. The germline V gene has CDR1 SGHVS and CDR2 FNYEAQ. The chain's CDR3 is CASSLAVVGDRGIEQYF. The CDR3 region has the DNA TGTGCCAGCAGCTTAGCGGTCGTCGGGGACAGGGGGATCGAGCAGTACTTC.

The chain couples TRBV5-5 to TRBJ2-7; perhaps TRBD1 as D (6 bases). V was pared by 0 bases and J by 3 bases, with 10 bases between. In germline, CDR1 is SGHKS, CDR2 YYEKEE (reference sequence). The CDR3 consists of 14 residues. The CDR3 reads CASSLEGDLYEQYF. The CDR3 DNA reads TGTGCCAGCAGCTTGGAGGGGGACCTCTACGAGCAGTACTTC.

The chain couples TRBV6-1 to TRBJ2-5, with a tentative D call TRBD2 (6 bases). CDR3 length equals 14 residues. Germline V gives CDR1 MNHNS, CDR2 SASEGT. V shed 4 bases and J shed 4 bases, with 13 bases lying between them. CDR3 in DNA: TGTGCCAGCAGTGCCCGGGGGTCGGGAGAGACCCAGTACTTC. Translated: CASSARGSGETQYF.

Only a few counts were recorded for this clone. V is TRBV4-3 and J is TRBJ1-2; D gene uncertain. This CDR3 region has 13 residues. Germline V gives CDR1 LGHNA, CDR2 YSLEER. The V gene lost 5 bases and the J gene lost 3 bases, with 10 bases spanning the gap. CDR3: CASSGGSYYGYTF. The CDR3, as DNA: TGCGCCAGCAGCGGCGGTTCCTACTATGGCTACACCTTC.

The chain combines TRBV6-5 with TRBJ2-6; D is perhaps TRBD2 (5 bases). Germline CDR1 is MNHEY and CDR2 is SVGAGI. The CDR3 runs 16 residues. Trimming shortened V by 2 bases and J by 2 bases, and 10 bases separated the two germline ends. The CDR3 DNA is TGTGCCAGCAGTTACAAATTCGGGGCTGGGGCCAACGTCCTGACTTTC. Its translation is CASSYKFGAGANVLTF.

V and J are TRBV28 and TRBJ1-1; D is possibly TRBD1 (5 bases). Germline V gives CDR1 MDHEN, CDR2 SYDVKM. Trimming cost V 0 bases and J 1 base, with 12 bases left between them. CDR3 length: 16 residues. The CDR3 sequence: CASSLWAGGQNTEAFF. Written as DNA, the CDR3 is TGTGCCAGCAGTTTATGGGCGGGGGGTCAGAACACTGAAGCTTTCTTT. Using reference TRBV28 and TRBJ1-1 for the parts outside the CDR3, the full variable domain is DVKVTQSSRYLVKRTGEKVFLECVQDMDHENMFWYRQDPGLGLRLIYFSYDVKMKEKGDIPEGYSVSREKKERFSLILESASTNQTSMYLCASSLWAGGQNTEAFFGQGTRLTVV.

The J gene is TRBJ2-7, the V gene TRBV9, with 9 bases that match TRBD1. Losses at the gene ends were 3 bases for V and 0 bases for J; bases not matched to a gene: 1. CDR1 is SGDLS and CDR2 is YYNGEE in the germline V gene. CDR3 length: 14 residues. The CDR3 loop is CASSGTGDSYEQYF. CDR3 bases: TGTGCCAGCAGCGGGACAGGGGACTCCTACGAGCAGTACTTC.

This rearrangement joins TRBV28 to TRBJ2-7; D is ambiguous. Trimming took off 3 bases at V and 1 base at J, with 7 bases between the two ends. Germline V lookup: CDR1 MDHEN, CDR2 SYDVKM. This CDR3 region has 13 residues. CDR3 sequence: CASSFSSSYEQYF. CDR3 sequence (DNA): TGTGCCAGCAGTTTCTCCAGTTCCTACGAGCAGTACTTC.

In its sample, this clone was seen once. This chain links TRBV19 with TRBJ2-4, with TRBD1 matching over 10 bases. The V gene end was trimmed by 6 bases and the J gene end by 9 bases; junction bases not matched to a gene: 14. This CDR3 is built from 16 residues. CDR1 and CDR2 (germline): LNHDA, SQIVND (reference sequence). The CDR3 DNA reads TGTGCCAGTAGCAACCGTGGGGGGACAGGGGTTGCCATTCAGTACTTC. It translates to CASSNRGGTGVAIQYF.

The gene calls are TRBV10-1 and TRBJ2-2; D is uncertain. V lost 0 bases and J lost 2, with 13 bases in between. Germline V lookup: CDR1 WNHNN, CDR2 SYGVQD (reference sequence). The CDR3 covers 17 residues. The CDR3 DNA reads as TGCGCCAGCAGTGAGTCGGATGGGAAAATAAACACCGGGGAGCTGTTTTTT. Amino acid sequence: CASSESDGKINTGELFF.

The rearrangement joins TRBV27 to TRBJ2-5, with 9 nucleotides matching TRBD2. The CDR3 extends over 15 amino acids. The junction had 5 bases not matched to a gene; V was cut back by 2 bases and J by 4 bases. In germline, CDR1 is MNHEY, CDR2 SMNVEV (reference sequence). The CDR3 reads CASSLSTSGLETQYF. The CDR3 DNA reads as TGTGCCAGCAGTTTAAGTACTAGCGGGTTAGAGACCCAGTACTTC.

This chain uses TRBV4-2 with TRBJ2-5; the match to TRBD2 covers 12 bases. The CDR3 runs 18 residues. The trim removed 2 bases at V and 4 bases at J, leaving 11 bases unmatched. CDR1 LGHNA and CDR2 YNFKEQ come from the germline V gene. The CDR3 coding sequence is TGTGCCAGCAGCCAATCGGAGGGACTAGCGGGCCCGACAGAGACCCAGTACTTC. Its translation is CASSQSEGLAGPTETQYF.